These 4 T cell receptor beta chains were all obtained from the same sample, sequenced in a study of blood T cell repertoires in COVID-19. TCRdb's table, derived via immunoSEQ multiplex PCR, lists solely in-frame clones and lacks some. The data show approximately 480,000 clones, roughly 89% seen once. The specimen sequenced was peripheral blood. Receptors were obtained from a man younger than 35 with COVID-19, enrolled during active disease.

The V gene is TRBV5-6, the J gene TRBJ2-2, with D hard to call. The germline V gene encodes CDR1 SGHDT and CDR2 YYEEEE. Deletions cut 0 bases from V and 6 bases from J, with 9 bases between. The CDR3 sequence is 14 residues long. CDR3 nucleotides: TGTGCCAGCAGCTTGGCAGGTTCTCCCGGGGAGCTGTTTTTT. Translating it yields CASSLAGSPGELFF.

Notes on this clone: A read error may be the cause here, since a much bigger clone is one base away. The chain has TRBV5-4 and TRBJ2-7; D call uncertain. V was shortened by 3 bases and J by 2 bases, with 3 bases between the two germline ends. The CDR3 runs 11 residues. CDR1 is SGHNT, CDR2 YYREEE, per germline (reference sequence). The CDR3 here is CASSSTYEQYF. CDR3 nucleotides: TGTGCCAGCAGCTCTACCTACGAGCAGTACTTC.

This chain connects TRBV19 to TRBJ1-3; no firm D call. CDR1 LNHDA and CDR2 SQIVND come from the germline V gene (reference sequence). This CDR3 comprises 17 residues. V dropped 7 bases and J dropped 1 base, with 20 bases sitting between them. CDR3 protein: CASTIGRELGSGNTIYF. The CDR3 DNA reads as TGTGCCAGTACCATCGGGAGGGAGTTAGGATCTGGAAACACCATATATTTT. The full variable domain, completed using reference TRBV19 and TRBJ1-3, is DGGITQSPKYLFRKEGQNVTLSCEQNLNHDAMYWYRQDPGQGLRLIYYSQIVNDFQKGDIAEGYSVSREKKESFPLTVTSAQKNPTAFYLCASTIGRELGSGNTIYFGEGSWLTVV.

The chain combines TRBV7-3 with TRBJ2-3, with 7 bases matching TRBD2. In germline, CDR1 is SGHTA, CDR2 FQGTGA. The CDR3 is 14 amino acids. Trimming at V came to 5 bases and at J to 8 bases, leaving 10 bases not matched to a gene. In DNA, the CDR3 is TGTGCCAGCAGCACGGAGGGAGGGCCCTCTACGCAGTATTTT. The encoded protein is CASSTEGGPSTQYF. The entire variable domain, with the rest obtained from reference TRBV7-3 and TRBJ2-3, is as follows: GAGVSQTPSNKVTEKGKYVELRCDPISGHTALYWYRQSLGQGPEFLIYFQGTGAADDSGLPNDRFFAVRPEGSVSTLKIQRTERGDSAVYLCASSTEGGPSTQYFGPGTRLTVL.